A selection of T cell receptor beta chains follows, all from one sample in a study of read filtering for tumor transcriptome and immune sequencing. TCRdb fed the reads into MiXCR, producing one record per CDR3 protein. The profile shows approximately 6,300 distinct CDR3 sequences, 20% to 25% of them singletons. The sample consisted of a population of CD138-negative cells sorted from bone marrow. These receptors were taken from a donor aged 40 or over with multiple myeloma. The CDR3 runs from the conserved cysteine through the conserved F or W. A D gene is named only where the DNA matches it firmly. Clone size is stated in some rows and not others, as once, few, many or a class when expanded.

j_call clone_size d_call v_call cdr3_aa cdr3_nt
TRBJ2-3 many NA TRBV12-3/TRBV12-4 CASSPQGSTDTQYF TGTGCCAGCAGTCCCCAGGGTAGCACAGATACGCAGTATTTT
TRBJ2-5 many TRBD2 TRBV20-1 CSAKRERETQYF TGCAGTGCTAAGCGGGAGAGGGAGACCCAGTACTTC
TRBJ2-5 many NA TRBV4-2 CASSQGIGEGETQYF TGTGCCAGCAGCCAAGGTATAGGAGAGGGAGAGACCCAGTACTTC
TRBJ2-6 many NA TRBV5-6 CASTPFRDLMSGANVLTF TGTGCCAGCACCCCTTTTAGGGACCTTATGTCTGGGGCCAACGTCCTGACTTTC
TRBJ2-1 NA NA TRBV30 CAWSVLGVGVYNEQFF TGTGCCTGGAGCGTACTAGGGGTGGGAGTCTACAATGAGCAGTTCTTC
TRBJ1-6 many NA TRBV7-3 CASSRTGYNSPLYF TGTGCCAGCAGTCGGACCGGCTATAATTCACCCCTCTACTTT
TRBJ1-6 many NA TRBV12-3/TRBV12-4 CASSPKLPGSPLHF TGTGCCAGCAGTCCTAAACTCCCGGGGTCACCCCTCCACTTT
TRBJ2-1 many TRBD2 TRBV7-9 CASSLGLAGDLGEQFF TGTGCCAGCAGCTTAGGACTAGCGGGAGATCTGGGTGAGCAGTTCTTC
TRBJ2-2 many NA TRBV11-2 CASSFGASNTGELFF TGTGCCAGCAGTTTTGGGGCGTCGAACACCGGGGAGCTGTTTTTT
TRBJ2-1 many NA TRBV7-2 CASSSEIYNEQFF TGTGCCAGCAGCTCTGAAATATACAATGAGCAGTTCTTC
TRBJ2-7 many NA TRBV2 CASSALVAYEQYF TGTGCCAGCAGCGCCCTTGTGGCCTACGAGCAGTACTTC
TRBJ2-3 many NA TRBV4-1 CASSQVFPGASTDTQYF TGCGCCAGCAGCCAAGTATTTCCGGGAGCGAGCACAGATACGCAGTATTTT
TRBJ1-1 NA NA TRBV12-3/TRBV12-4 CASSHGASEAFF TGTGCCAGCTCTCATGGGGCGTCTGAAGCTTTCTTT
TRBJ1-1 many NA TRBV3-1 CASSQDTGPRNTEAFF TGTGCCAGCAGCCAAGATACGGGACCCAGGAACACTGAAGCTTTCTTT
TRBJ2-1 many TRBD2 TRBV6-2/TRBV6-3 CASSSSGGASYNEQFF TGTGCCAGCAGTTCTAGCGGGGGGGCCTCCTACAATGAGCAGTTCTTC
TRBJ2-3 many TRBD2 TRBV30 CAWSVLAGARDTQYF TGTGCCTGGAGTGTACTAGCGGGGGCGAGAGATACGCAGTATTTT
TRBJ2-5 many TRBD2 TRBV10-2 CASRMSGGLQETQYF TGCGCCAGCAGGATGAGCGGGGGGTTACAAGAGACCCAGTACTTC
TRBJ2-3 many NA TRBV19 CASQYGDTQYF TGTGCCAGCCAGTACGGGGATACGCAGTATTTT
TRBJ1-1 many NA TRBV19 CASSIGLLMNTEAFF TGTGCCAGTAGTATTGGGCTGCTGATGAACACTGAAGCTTTCTTT
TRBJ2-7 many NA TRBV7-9 CASSLDRGTDEQYF TGTGCCAGCAGCTTAGATAGAGGAACCGACGAGCAGTACTTC
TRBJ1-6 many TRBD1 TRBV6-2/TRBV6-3 CASNLRDSRSSPLHF TGTGCCAGCAATCTCCGGGACAGCCGTTCTTCACCCCTCCACTTT
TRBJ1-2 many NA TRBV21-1 CASSKAWTGLGNYGYTF TGTGCCAGCAGCAAAGCTTGGACAGGGTTAGGTAACTATGGCTACACCTTC
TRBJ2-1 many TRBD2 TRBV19 CASSKTGTSGKDEQFF TGTGCCAGTAGTAAAACCGGGACTAGCGGGAAGGATGAGCAGTTCTTC